The 19 T cell receptor beta chains in this list originate from one sample, sequenced in a study of Tregs in tolerant kidney transplant recipients. Only in-frame clones appear in the TCRdb table, and some are missing; sequencing was by immunoSEQ multiplex PCR. This table has fewer than 20,000 clones, about 53% appearing once. FACS sorting followed a roughly 6-day coculture of CFSE-labeled recipient PBMCs with irradiated graft donor PBMCs. These receptors have no identified antigens. This specimen consisted of CD4+ T cells from blood cultured with allogeneic cells, obtained before the transplant. These receptors all come from a human patient who received a combined kidney and bone marrow transplant.

The chain joins TRBV27 to TRBJ2-1; TRBD2 agrees at 11 bases. This CDR3 contains 20 residues. After removal of 2 bases from V and 2 bases from J, the junction contained 14 bases not matched to a gene. Per the germline V gene, CDR1 is MNHEY and CDR2 is SMNVEV (reference sequence). The CDR3 sequence is CASSLRYLAGGLTPYNEQFF. DNA of the CDR3: TGTGCCAGCAGTTTAAGGTACCTAGCGGGGGGCCTCACCCCCTACAATGAGCAGTTCTTC.

The V call is TRBV5-4, the J call TRBJ1-3, with 8 positions matching TRBD1. The length of the CDR3 is 17 residues. In germline, CDR1 is SGHNT, CDR2 YYREEE (reference sequence). Losses at the gene ends were 4 bases for V and 0 bases for J; bases not matched to a gene: 9. The CDR3 here is CASSLRSGTGSGNTIYF. The CDR3 nucleotides are TGTGCCAGCAGCCTTAGATCCGGGACAGGCTCTGGAAACACCATATATTTT.

This chain links TRBV10-3 with TRBJ1-1, with 10 bases that match TRBD1. The CDR3 sequence is 16 residues long. J gave up 1 base and V 2 bases, and 4 bases lay outside the gene matches. Germline V gives CDR1 ENHRY, CDR2 SYGVKD. The CDR3 here is CAISERGDRGNTEAFF. The CDR3 DNA is TGTGCCATCAGTGAGCGGGGGGACAGGGGGAACACTGAAGCTTTCTTT.

The chain recombines TRBV4-2 with TRBJ2-5, with 15 bases lining up with TRBD2. CDR3 size: 20 residues. Trimming removed 1 base from V and 5 bases from J; junction bases left unmatched: 14. Per germline, CDR1 LGHNA and CDR2 YNFKEQ. The chain's CDR3 is CASSQANYPGLAGGGETQYF. The CDR3 DNA sequence: TGTGCCAGCAGCCAAGCGAACTACCCGGGACTAGCGGGGGGCGGGGAGACCCAGTACTTC.

The chain recombines TRBV4-3 with TRBJ2-7; a weak D match, TRBD2 (6 bases). Germline values: CDR1 LGHNA, CDR2 YSLEER. Between the trimmed V and J ends, which lost 4 bases and 7 bases, there was a span of 14 bases. This CDR3 is 13 amino acids long. The CDR3 protein is CASSRIGLAEQYF. The CDR3 coding sequence is TGCGCCAGCAGCCGAATCGGTCTAGCGGAGCAGTACTTC.

In its sample, this clone was seen a few times. Other DNA sequences from this sample encode an identical CDR3 as well. The chain couples TRBV19 to TRBJ1-6, with D perhaps TRBD1 (6 bases). The CDR3 extends over 13 amino acids. Germline V gives CDR1 LNHDA, CDR2 SQIVND (reference sequence). The germline V and J ends were trimmed by 8 bases and 13 bases, with 18 bases remaining between them. The CDR3 here is CASCTGKGSPLHF. The DNA of the CDR3 is TGTGCCAGTTGTACAGGGAAGGGATCCCCCCTCCACTTT. Looking up the rest from reference TRBV19 and TRBJ1-6 gives the full variable domain: DGGITQSPKYLFRKEGQNVTLSCEQNLNHDAMYWYRQDPGQGLRLIYYSQIVNDFQKGDIAEGYSVSREKKESFPLTVTSAQKNPTAFYLCASCTGKGSPLHFGNGTRLTVT.

V is TRBV6-1 and J is TRBJ1-5, with 9 bases identical to TRBD1. The CDR3 contains 14 residues. CDR1 is MNHNS, CDR2 SASEGT, per germline. Losses at the gene ends were 7 bases for V and 5 bases for J; bases not matched to a gene: 6. CDR3 residues: CASNRNRGHQPQHF. The DNA of the CDR3 is TGTGCCAGCAATCGGAACAGGGGGCATCAGCCCCAGCATTTT.

The rearrangement joins TRBV19 to TRBJ2-7, with TRBD2 matching 7 bases. CDR1 and CDR2 (germline): LNHDA, SQIVND (reference sequence). Trimming took 1 base from V and 3 from J; bases not matched to a gene: 6. The CDR3 runs to 15 residues. The CDR3, as DNA: TGTGCCAGTAGTATAGGGAGGGAGGGCCGCTACGAGCAGTACTTC. Protein sequence: CASSIGREGRYEQYF.

Only a few counts were recorded for this clone. This chain joins TRBV7-9 and TRBJ2-2, with TRBD2 matching 8 bases. The CDR3 sequence is 15 residues long. CDR1 and CDR2 (germline): SEHNR, FQNEAQ (reference sequence). V trimming: 3 bases; J trimming: 4 bases; junction bases outside the gene matches: 4. The CDR3, as DNA: TGTGCCAGCAGCTTCAGCGGGAGAGTCACCGGGGAGCTGTTTTTT. Its protein is CASSFSGRVTGELFF.

The V and J genes are TRBV10-3 and TRBJ2-7, with D hard to call. V was cut by 4 bases and J by 5 bases, with 6 bases left in between. CDR1 and CDR2 (germline): ENHRY, SYGVKD. CDR3 length: 11 amino acids. Here the CDR3 reads CAISGGNEQYF. For the CDR3, the DNA is TGTGCCATCAGTGGCGGTAACGAGCAGTACTTC.

V and J are TRBV18 and TRBJ2-7, with D possibly matching TRBD1 (5 bases). The CDR3 is 14 residues long. CDR1 and CDR2 from the germline V gene are KGHSH and LQKENI. Trimming stripped 2 bases from V and 2 bases from J, with 10 bases between. The CDR3 nucleotides read TGTGCCAGCTCACCAAGCTTAGGGGCCTACGAGCAGTACTTC. Translation gives CASSPSLGAYEQYF.

Sample share makes this clone medium-sized (0.01 to 0.1%). This chain joins TRBV7-3 and TRBJ2-7, with D possibly being TRBD2 (6 bases). Trimming pared 0 bases from V and 3 bases from J, leaving 12 bases between. This CDR3 has 15 residues. Germline V gene data show CDR1 as SGHTA and CDR2 as FQGTGA. The CDR3 region is CASSLTGGTLYEQYF. Here the CDR3 DNA reads TGTGCCAGCAGCTTAACGGGCGGGACCCTCTACGAGCAGTACTTC.

This clone has only one observation. The chain uses TRBV19 and TRBJ2-3, with 10 nucleotides matching TRBD1. This CDR3 has 16 residues. From germline, CDR1 is LNHDA and CDR2 SQIVND (reference sequence). The V segment lost 4 bases and the J segment 2 bases; nucleotides outside the gene matches: 6. For the CDR3, the DNA is TGTGCCAGTAGTAGACGGACAGGGGGGATCACAGATACGCAGTATTTT. Its translation is CASSRRTGGITDTQYF.

This clone has more than one count but fewer than ten. The chain uses TRBV19 and TRBJ2-2; D may be TRBD2 (5 bases). Per the germline V gene, CDR1 is LNHDA and CDR2 is SQIVND (reference sequence). The V and J ends lost 4 bases and 4 bases respectively, with 16 bases between them. The CDR3 totals 16 residues. The CDR3 protein is CASSTPAKRVTGELFF. CDR3 DNA: TGTGCCAGTAGTACCCCCGCTAAGAGGGTCACCGGGGAGCTGTTTTTT. Full variable domain (remainder filled in from reference TRBV19 and TRBJ2-2): DGGITQSPKYLFRKEGQNVTLSCEQNLNHDAMYWYRQDPGQGLRLIYYSQIVNDFQKGDIAEGYSVSREKKESFPLTVTSAQKNPTAFYLCASSTPAKRVTGELFFGEGSRLTVL.

The chain couples TRBV29-1 to TRBJ2-1; 11 bases agree with TRBD2. Unmatched junction bases numbered 6, after V lost 4 bases and J lost 10 bases. CDR3 length equals 13 residues. From germline, CDR1 is SQVTM and CDR2 ANQGSEA. The chain's CDR3 is CSVVPSGRHEQFF. The CDR3 DNA sequence: TGCAGCGTTGTACCTAGCGGGAGGCACGAGCAGTTCTTC.

The table lists this clone with a few counts. J is TRBJ1-1 and V is TRBV11-2; 7 bases are shared with TRBD1. This CDR3 contains 15 residues. J was trimmed by 1 base and V by 3 bases; bases with no gene match: 5. Germline V lookup: CDR1 SGHAT, CDR2 FQNNGV. In nucleotides, the CDR3 is TGTGCCAGCAGCTTGCTGACAGGGTCGAACACTGAAGCTTTCTTT. Amino acid sequence: CASSLLTGSNTEAFF.

This clone was detected only a few times. V usage is TRBV29-1 and J usage is TRBJ2-7; 8 bases are a match to TRBD1. CDR1 SQVTM and CDR2 ANQGSEA come from the germline V gene. Germline trimming cut 6 bases from V and 1 base from J; bases unmatched to any gene: 14. This CDR3 has 16 amino acids. The CDR3 protein is CSVKGQGNCFSYEQYF. The CDR3 DNA reads TGCAGCGTGAAAGGACAGGGAAATTGCTTTTCCTACGAGCAGTACTTC.

The chain uses TRBV29-1 and TRBJ1-1; D is unresolved. The CDR3 runs 10 residues. The V and J ends lost 5 bases and 1 base respectively, with 2 bases between them. Per germline, CDR1 SQVTM and CDR2 ANQGSEA. The CDR3 DNA reads TGCAGCGTTCAGAACACTGAAGCTTTCTTT. Its translation: CSVQNTEAFF.

The V call is TRBV7-2, the J call TRBJ2-1; TRBD2 aligns across 11 bases. Per the germline V gene, CDR1 is SGHTA and CDR2 is FQGNSA. The CDR3 is 18 residues long. Germline trimming cut 1 base from V and 7 bases from J; bases unmatched to any gene: 12. The CDR3 region is CASSLESSGRAYRNEQFF. CDR3 DNA sequence: TGTGCCAGCAGCTTAGAAAGTAGCGGGAGGGCCTATAGGAATGAGCAGTTCTTC.